Below, 8 T cell receptor beta chains from the same sample are listed, as sequenced in a study of T cell responses to AZD1222 COVID-19 vaccine. Assay used: immunoSEQ multiplex PCR; TCRdb lists only in-frame clones, some missing. In the table there are 90,000 to 120,000 clones, just over 90% of which are singletons. Source: peripheral blood, taken 28 days after the second AZD1222 dose. The receptors stem from an adult who received the AZD1222 COVID-19 vaccine.

The rearrangement uses TRBV6-4 and TRBJ1-1, with no clear D. Between the trimmed V and J ends, which lost 2 bases and 5 bases, there was a span of 12 bases. Germline CDR1 and CDR2: MRHNA and SNTAGT. This CDR3 region has 14 residues. Here the CDR3 DNA reads TGTGCCAGCAGTGACGGGGTTGGGGAGACTGAAGCTTTCTTT. Protein sequence: CASSDGVGETEAFF.

Written as DNA, the CDR3 is TGTGCCAGCAGCTTGGCAGGGAACAATCAGCCCCAGCATTTT. Encoded protein: CASSLAGNNQPQHF. V and J are TRBV5-6 and TRBJ1-5; a possible D gene is TRBD1 (5 bases). Trimming took 0 bases from V and 3 from J, leaving 7 bases between them. This CDR3 region has 14 residues. From germline, CDR1 is SGHDT and CDR2 YYEEEE.

The chain recombines TRBV15 with TRBJ1-1; D not resolved. In germline, CDR1 is LNHNV, CDR2 YYDKDF (reference sequence). With 3 bases removed from V and 4 bases from J, the gap between germline ends came to 9 bases. The CDR3 is 13 amino acids. The CDR3, as DNA: TGTGCCACCAGCAGTGGCGCAGGCACTGAAGCTTTCTTT. Translation: CATSSGAGTEAFF.

V and J are TRBV28 and TRBJ1-2; no clear D gene. The CDR3 has 10 amino acids. The germline V gene encodes CDR1 MDHEN and CDR2 SYDVKM. V was trimmed by 11 bases and J by 4 bases, leaving 8 bases between them. This CDR3 reads CAARSYGYTF. The DNA of the CDR3 is TGTGCCGCGAGGAGCTATGGCTACACCTTC.

The V gene is TRBV10-2, the J gene TRBJ2-2, with 7 bases identical to TRBD2. Germline V lookup: CDR1 WSHSY, CDR2 SAAADI. The V segment lost 2 bases and the J segment 5 bases; nucleotides outside the gene matches: 5. The CDR3 covers 15 residues. DNA of the CDR3: TGCGCCAGCAGTGAGAGACGAGCGGGGACCGGGGAGCTGTTTTTT. Translation: CASSERRAGTGELFF.

This clone has just a few counts. This sequence joins TRBV12-3 or TRBV12-4 and TRBJ2-3; D not certain. CDR3 length: 11 residues. With 3 bases removed from V and 5 bases from J, the gap between germline ends came to 3 bases. The CDR3 coding sequence is TGTGCCAGCAGTTTCGGAGATACGCAGTATTTT. It translates to CASSFGDTQYF.

V is TRBV25-1 and J is TRBJ1-1, with D unclear. Trimming removed 5 bases at V and 4 bases at J, with 11 bases between. This CDR3 has 13 amino acids. Germline CDR1 MGHDK, CDR2 SYGVNS. CDR3 sequence (DNA): TGTGCCAGCAGTCGCTTGGGCGGCACTGAAGCTTTCTTT. Translating gives CASSRLGGTEAFF. The full variable domain, in which reference TRBV25-1 and TRBJ1-1 provide the parts outside the CDR3, is EADIYQTPRYLVIGTGKKITLECSQTMGHDKMYWYQQDPGMELHLIHYSYGVNSTEKGDLSSESTVSRIRTEHFPLTLESARPSHTSQYLCASSRLGGTEAFFGQGTRLTVV.

The chain combines TRBV4-1 with TRBJ2-1; 8 bases fit TRBD2. With V trimmed by 3 bases and J by 3 bases, 1 base remained unmatched. This CDR3 spans 14 amino acids. Looked up from germline, CDR1 is MGHRA and CDR2 is YSYEKL. Written as DNA, the CDR3 is TGCGCCAGCAGCCAGGGACTAGACTACAATGAGCAGTTCTTC. Translating it yields CASSQGLDYNEQFF.